Listed below are T cell receptor beta chains from one sample, sequenced in a study of blood T cell repertoires in COVID-19. Sequenced by immunoSEQ multiplex PCR; TCRdb stores in-frame clones only, minus some. This sample yields over 350,000 clones, of which about nine tenths are seen a single time; roughly 1.4% belongs to the top ten. The sequenced sample was peripheral blood. Receptors were obtained from a woman aged 25 to 45 with active or convalescent COVID-19. Both conserved end residues are part of each CDR3. D genes are given only for firm matches. Where a row states a size, it is once, few, many or the class of an expanded clone; other rows omit it.

>TRBJ1-6|.|.|TRBV6-5
TGTGCCAGCAGTTCACAGGGAAGTCGAGGATCACCCCTCCACTTT
CASSSQGSRGSPLHF
>TRBJ1-2|.|.|TRBV5-1
TGCGCCAGCAGCTTGGACGCGACTAACTATGGCTACACCTTC
CASSLDATNYGYTF
>TRBJ2-7|TRBD2|.|TRBV3-1/TRBV3-2
TGTGCCAGCAGCCCTAAAAGGGCTAGCGGGGTCTCCTACGAGCAGTACTTC
CASSPKRASGVSYEQYF
>TRBJ2-3|TRBD2|.|TRBV4-2
TGTGCCAGCAGCCAGCGCGTTAGCGGGGGGTCCACAGATACGCAGTATTTT
CASSQRVSGGSTDTQYF
>TRBJ2-7|TRBD1|.|TRBV11-2
TGTGCCAGCAGCTTAGCAGGACAGGGGAACTACGAGCAGTACTTC
CASSLAGQGNYEQYF
>TRBJ1-2|.|once|TRBV3-1/TRBV3-2
TGTGCCAGCAGCCTCACGAGTAACTATGGCTACACCTTC
CASSLTSNYGYTF
>TRBJ2-1|.|once|TRBV6-5
TGTGCCAGCAGCCTCTACAATGAGCAGTTCTTC
CASSLYNEQFF
>TRBJ1-4|.|.|TRBV6-1
TGTGCCAGCAGTGAAAACAGCAAATTTGAAAAACTGTTTTTT
CASSENSKFEKLFF
>TRBJ1-1|.|.|TRBV18
TGTGCCAGCTCGCCTGCACCTCGGCAGGGGGCTTTCTTT
CASSPAPRQGAFF
>TRBJ1-2|.|.|TRBV7-9
TGTGCCAGCAGCTTATGCGAGAATGCGGCCTACACCTTC
CASSLCENAAYTF
>TRBJ1-4|TRBD1|.|TRBV30
TGTGCCTGGAGTATAACCACCGGGACAGGGAAAGAAAAACTGTTTTTT
CAWSITTGTGKEKLFF
>TRBJ2-3|.|.|TRBV19
TGTGCCAGTAGTGATTTGAGGGATACGCAGTATTTT
CASSDLRDTQYF
>TRBJ1-1|.|once|TRBV4-1
TGCGCCAGCAGCCAACTCGTGACAGGCACCGCGAACACTGAAGCTTTCTTT
CASSQLVTGTANTEAFF
>TRBJ1-6|.|few|TRBV6-5
TGTGCCAGCACCGGGGGGATAAATAATTCACCCCTCCACTTT
CASTGGINNSPLHF
>TRBJ1-1|TRBD1|.|TRBV9
TGTGCCAGCACAAGACAGGGGGCAGGCACTGAAGCTTTCTTT
CASTRQGAGTEAFF
>TRBJ2-1|.|.|TRBV18
TGTGCCAGCTCACCACCTGGGCTTCTGAATGAGCAGTTCTTC
CASSPPGLLNEQFF
>TRBJ2-7|TRBD1|.|TRBV25-1
TGTGCCAGCAGTGCAATACGGGACAGCTACGAGCAGTACTTC
CASSAIRDSYEQYF
>TRBJ1-5|TRBD1|few|TRBV11-3
TGTGCCAGCAGCTCCCCGAGTTGTGACAGGGGCAATCAGCCCCAGCATTTT
CASSSPSCDRGNQPQHF
>TRBJ1-5|.|.|TRBV2
TGTGCCAGCAGTCACCCTTTAGAGGGTAGCAAGCAGCCCCAGCATTTT
CASSHPLEGSKQPQHF
>TRBJ1-1|.|.|TRBV27
TGTGCCAGCAGTTTATCAAGGGGCAACACTGAAGCTTTCTTT
CASSLSRGNTEAFF
>TRBJ1-2|.|few|TRBV7-8
TGTGCCAGCAGCTTAGTCGGCAGAACAACTAGCTATGGCTACACCTTC
CASSLVGRTTSYGYTF
>TRBJ1-2|TRBD1|.|TRBV6-4
TGTGCCAGCAGTGAACATCACGGGACAGGGTTCTATGGCTACACCTTC
CASSEHHGTGFYGYTF
>TRBJ1-1|.|.|TRBV6-2/TRBV6-3
TGTGCCAGCAGTCACATCCGGGTTGACTCTTATTCGACTGAAGCTTTCTTT
CASSHIRVDSYSTEAFF
>TRBJ2-3|.|.|TRBV24-1
TGTGCCACCAGTACGCCGGGAGAGTCCCACGATACGCAGTATTTT
CATSTPGESHDTQYF
>TRBJ1-2|.|.|TRBV6-2/TRBV6-3
TGTGCCAGCAGTTACGGGCAGGTCGTAGGTGGCTACACCTTC
CASSYGQVVGGYTF
>TRBJ1-2|.|.|TRBV6-5
TGTGCCAGCACTACGGGGGGAGCAGACTATGGCTACACCTTC
CASTTGGADYGYTF
>TRBJ2-1|TRBD2|.|TRBV30
TGTGCCTGGATCCCTTGGACTAGCGGGAACGGTAATGAGCAGTTCTTC
CAWIPWTSGNGNEQFF
>TRBJ1-1|TRBD1|.|TRBV5-4
TGTGCCAGCAGCTTGGTCGGACAGGGGGTCACTGAAGCTTTCTTT
CASSLVGQGVTEAFF
>TRBJ1-5|TRBD1|.|TRBV15
TGTGCCACCAGCAGAACCGCAACAGGGGTCGGTCAGCCCCAGCATTTT
CATSRTATGVGQPQHF
>TRBJ1-3|.|.|TRBV5-6
TGTGCCTCCGAAGGAGGGGCGGCTGGAAACACCATATATTTT
CASEGGAAGNTIYF
>TRBJ1-1|TRBD1|.|TRBV19
TGTGCCAGTAGGGAGGGACAGGGGAACACTGAAGCTTTCTTT
CASREGQGNTEAFF
>TRBJ2-6|.|.|TRBV6-1
TGTGCCAGCAGTGATCTCTTCGCAGGGGCTGGGGCCAACGTCCTGACTTTC
CASSDLFAGAGANVLTF
>TRBJ2-3|TRBD2|.|TRBV30
TGTGCCTGGAATAGCGGGAACACAGATACGCAGTATTTT
CAWNSGNTDTQYF
>TRBJ1-1|.|.|TRBV10-3
TGTGCCATCAGTGTACAGGGTGGTGGGGGGGCTGAAGCTTTCTTT
CAISVQGGGGAEAFF
>TRBJ1-6|.|.|TRBV5-1
TGCGCCAGCAGCTTGGGGCAGGGTGTTTTAAATTCACCCCTCCACTTT
CASSLGQGVLNSPLHF
>TRBJ2-7|TRBD2|once|TRBV9
TGTGCCAGCAGCCCCCGCGGGCTAGCGGGATCCAACGAGCAGTACTTC
CASSPRGLAGSNEQYF
>TRBJ1-1|.|once|TRBV27
TGTGCCAGCAGTTTACGAAATTACGGACAGATGAACACTGAAGCTTTCTTT
CASSLRNYGQMNTEAFF
>TRBJ2-7|TRBD2|.|TRBV3-1/TRBV3-2
TGTGCCAGCAGCCAACAACTCGGGGGGTCCTACGAGCAGTACTTC
CASSQQLGGSYEQYF
>TRBJ2-7|.|.|TRBV4-1
TGCGCCAGCAGCGCGGAACCTCAGGGAAATTTCCACGAGCAGTACTTC
CASSAEPQGNFHEQYF
>TRBJ2-4|TRBD2|.|TRBV6-4
TGTGCCAGCAGTGACTCGGCCGGGGGGGCCAGAAACATTCAGTACTTC
CASSDSAGGARNIQYF
>TRBJ1-5|TRBD1|.|TRBV5-8
TGTGCCAGCAGTTATCGGACAGGGGGCAACAATCAGCCCCAGCATTTT
CASSYRTGGNNQPQHF